This T cell receptor (beta chain) was recovered during a study of shared clonotypes between healthy human individuals. Study background: Donors had three CD4 naive, three CD4 memory, two CD8 naive and one CD8 memory plate apiece.

For each subset, genomic DNA was distributed in equal portions over several immunoSEQ plates. The assay was immunoSEQ multiplex PCR, and TCRdb's table has in-frame clones only and misses some. The repertoire holds roughly 2,500,000 clones, with 80% to 95% as singletons. Trimming took off 3 bases at V and 2 bases at J, with 12 bases between the two ends. The CDR3 is 15 amino acids. CDR1 is MDHEN and CDR2 is SYDVKM in the germline V gene. The gene calls are TRBV28 and TRBJ2-3; D is perhaps TRBD2 (6 bases). The source of this sequence is a man aged 18 to 35 in good health. Some clones in this sample may be carry-over from other donors' samples. Sequenced: naive CD4+ T cells from PBMCs. Subset reported: CD45RA+ positively selected. DNA of the CDR3: TGTGCCAGCAGTTTTCGACTAGTTCCCACAGATACGCAGTATTTT. The encoded protein is CASSFRLVPTDTQYF.